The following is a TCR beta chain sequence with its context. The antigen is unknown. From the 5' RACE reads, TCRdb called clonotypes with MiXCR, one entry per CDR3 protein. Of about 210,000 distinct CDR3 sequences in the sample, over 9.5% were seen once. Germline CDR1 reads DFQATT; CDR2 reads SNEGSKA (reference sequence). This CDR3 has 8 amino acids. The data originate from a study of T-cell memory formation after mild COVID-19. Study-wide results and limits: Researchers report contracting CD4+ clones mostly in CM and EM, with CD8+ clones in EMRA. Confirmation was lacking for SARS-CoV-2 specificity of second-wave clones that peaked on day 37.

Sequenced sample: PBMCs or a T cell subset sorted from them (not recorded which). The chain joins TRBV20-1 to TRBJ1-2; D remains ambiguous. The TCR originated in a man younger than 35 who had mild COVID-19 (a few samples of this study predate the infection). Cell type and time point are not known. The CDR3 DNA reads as TGCAGGACAAATGGCTACACCTTC. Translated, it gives CRTNGYTF.